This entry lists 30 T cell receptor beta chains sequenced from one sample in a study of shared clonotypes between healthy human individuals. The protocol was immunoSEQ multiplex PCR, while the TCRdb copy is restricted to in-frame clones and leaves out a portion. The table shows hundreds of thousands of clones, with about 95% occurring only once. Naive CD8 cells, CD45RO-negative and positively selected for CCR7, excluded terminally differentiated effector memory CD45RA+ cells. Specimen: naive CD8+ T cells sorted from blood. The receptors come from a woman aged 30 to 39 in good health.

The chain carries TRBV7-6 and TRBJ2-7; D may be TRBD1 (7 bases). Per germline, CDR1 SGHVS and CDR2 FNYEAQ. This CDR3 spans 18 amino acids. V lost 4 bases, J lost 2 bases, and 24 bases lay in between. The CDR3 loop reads CASSSIYSVRGAPYEQYF. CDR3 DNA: TGTGCCAGCAGCTCTATATATTCCGTCAGGGGGGCCCCCTACGAGCAGTACTTC. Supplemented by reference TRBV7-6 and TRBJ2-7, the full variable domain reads GAGVSQSPRYKVTKRGQDVALRCDPISGHVSLYWYRQALGQGPEFLTYFNYEAQQDKSGLPNDRFSAERPEGSISTLTIQRTEQRDSAMYRCASSSIYSVRGAPYEQYFGPGTRLTVT.

The CDR3 region has the DNA TGTGCCAGCAGCCCGCTAGCGGCCTACTACGAGCAGTACTTC. Its translation is CASSPLAAYYEQYF. The rearrangement joins TRBV6-6 to TRBJ2-7, with 7 nucleotides matching TRBD2. CDR1 is MNHNY, CDR2 SVGAGI, per germline (reference sequence). Trimming cost V 6 bases and J 3 bases; bases outside gene matches: 8. The CDR3 covers 14 residues.

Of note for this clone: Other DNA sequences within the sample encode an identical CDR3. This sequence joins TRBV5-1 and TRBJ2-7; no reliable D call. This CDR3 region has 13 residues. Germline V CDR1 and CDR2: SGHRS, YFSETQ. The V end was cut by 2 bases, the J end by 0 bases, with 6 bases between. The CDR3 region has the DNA TGCGCCAGCAGCTTAGCGAGCTCCTACGAGCAGTACTTC. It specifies CASSLASSYEQYF.

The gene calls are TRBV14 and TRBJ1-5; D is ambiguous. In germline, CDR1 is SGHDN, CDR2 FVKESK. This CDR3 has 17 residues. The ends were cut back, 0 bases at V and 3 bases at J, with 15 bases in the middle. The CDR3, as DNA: TGTGCCAGCAGCCAAGATTTCCCTCCGCACTCCAATCAGCCCCAGCATTTT. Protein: CASSQDFPPHSNQPQHF.

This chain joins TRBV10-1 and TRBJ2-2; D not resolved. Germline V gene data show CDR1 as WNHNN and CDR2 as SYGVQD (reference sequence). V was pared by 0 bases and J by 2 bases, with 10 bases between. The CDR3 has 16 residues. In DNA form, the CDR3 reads TGCGCCAGCAGTGAGTCTGATATTCATAACACCGGGGAGCTGTTTTTT. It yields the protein CASSESDIHNTGELFF.

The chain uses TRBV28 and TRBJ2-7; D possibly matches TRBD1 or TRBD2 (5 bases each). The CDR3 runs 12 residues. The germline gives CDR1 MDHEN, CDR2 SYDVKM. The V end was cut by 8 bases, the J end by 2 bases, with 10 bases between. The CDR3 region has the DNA TGTGCCAGCGGTTGGGGACCCTACGAGCAGTACTTC. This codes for CASGWGPYEQYF.

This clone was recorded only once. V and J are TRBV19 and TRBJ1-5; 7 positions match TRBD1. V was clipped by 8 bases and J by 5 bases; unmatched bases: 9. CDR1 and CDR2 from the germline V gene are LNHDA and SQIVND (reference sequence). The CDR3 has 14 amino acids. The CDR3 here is CASEITGAHQPQHF. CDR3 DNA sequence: TGTGCCAGTGAGATAACAGGGGCACATCAGCCCCAGCATTTT.

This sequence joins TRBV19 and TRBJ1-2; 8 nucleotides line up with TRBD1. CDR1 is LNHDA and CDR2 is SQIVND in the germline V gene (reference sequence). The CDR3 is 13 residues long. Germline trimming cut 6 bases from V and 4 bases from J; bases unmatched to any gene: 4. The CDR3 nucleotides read TGTGCCAGTAGCAACAGGGGGAGCTATGGCTACACCTTC. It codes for CASSNRGSYGYTF.

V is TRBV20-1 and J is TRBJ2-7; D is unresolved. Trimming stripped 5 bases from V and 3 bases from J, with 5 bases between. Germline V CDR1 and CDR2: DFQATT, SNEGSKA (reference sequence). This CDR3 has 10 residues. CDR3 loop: CSAHYYEQYF. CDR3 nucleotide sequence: TGCAGTGCTCACTACTACGAGCAGTACTTC.

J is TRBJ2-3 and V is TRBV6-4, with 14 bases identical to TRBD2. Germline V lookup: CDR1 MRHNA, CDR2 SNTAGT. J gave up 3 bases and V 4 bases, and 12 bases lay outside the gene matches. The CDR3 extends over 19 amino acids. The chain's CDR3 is CASSGEGLAGVGLTDTQYF. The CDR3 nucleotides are TGTGCCAGCAGTGGGGAGGGACTAGCGGGAGTTGGTTTGACAGATACGCAGTATTTT.

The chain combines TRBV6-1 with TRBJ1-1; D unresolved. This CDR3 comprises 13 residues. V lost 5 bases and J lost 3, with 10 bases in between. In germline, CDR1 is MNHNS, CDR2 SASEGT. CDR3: CASSPPMDTEAFF. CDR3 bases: TGTGCCAGCAGTCCCCCAATGGACACTGAAGCTTTCTTT.

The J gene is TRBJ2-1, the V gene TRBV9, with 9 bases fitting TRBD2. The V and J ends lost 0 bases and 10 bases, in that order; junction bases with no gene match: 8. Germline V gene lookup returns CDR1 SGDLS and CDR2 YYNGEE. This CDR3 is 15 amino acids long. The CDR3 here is CASSVGSGSSREQFF. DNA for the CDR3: TGTGCCAGCAGCGTAGGTAGCGGGAGCTCGAGGGAGCAGTTCTTC.

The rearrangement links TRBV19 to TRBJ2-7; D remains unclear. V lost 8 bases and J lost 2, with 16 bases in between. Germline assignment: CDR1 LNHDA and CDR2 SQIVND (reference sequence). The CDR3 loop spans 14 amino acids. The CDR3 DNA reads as TGTGCCAGTTCAAAGTCAGGCGGAGCCTACGAGCAGTACTTC. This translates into CASSKSGGAYEQYF.

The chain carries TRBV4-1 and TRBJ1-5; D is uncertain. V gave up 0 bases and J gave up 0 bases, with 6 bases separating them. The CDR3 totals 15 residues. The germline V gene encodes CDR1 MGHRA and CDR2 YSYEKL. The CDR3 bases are TGCGCCAGCAGCCAAGACGCATATAGCAATCAGCCCCAGCATTTT. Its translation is CASSQDAYSNQPQHF.

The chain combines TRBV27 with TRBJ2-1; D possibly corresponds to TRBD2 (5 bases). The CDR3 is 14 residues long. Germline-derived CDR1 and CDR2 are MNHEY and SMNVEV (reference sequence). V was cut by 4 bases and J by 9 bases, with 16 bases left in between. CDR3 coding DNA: TGTGCCAGCAGTTCCCATCGGCTAGCAACTGAGCAGTTCTTC. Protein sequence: CASSSHRLATEQFF.

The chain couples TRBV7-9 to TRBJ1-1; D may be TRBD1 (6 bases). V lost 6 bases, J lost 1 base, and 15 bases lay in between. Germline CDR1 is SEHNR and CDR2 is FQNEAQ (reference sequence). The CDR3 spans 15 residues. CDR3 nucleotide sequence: TGTGCCAGCAGGCCCACGGGACAAAAGAACACTGAAGCTTTCTTT. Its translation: CASRPTGQKNTEAFF. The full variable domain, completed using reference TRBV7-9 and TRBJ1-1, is DTGVSQNPRHKITKRGQNVTFRCDPISEHNRLYWYRQTLGQGPEFLTYFQNEAQLEKSRLLSDRFSAERPKGSFSTLEIQRTEQGDSAMYLCASRPTGQKNTEAFFGQGTRLTVV.

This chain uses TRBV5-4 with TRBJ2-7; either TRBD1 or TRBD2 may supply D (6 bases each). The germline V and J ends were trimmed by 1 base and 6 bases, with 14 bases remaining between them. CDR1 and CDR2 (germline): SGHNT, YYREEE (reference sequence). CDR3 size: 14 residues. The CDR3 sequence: CASSLTGAPIEQYF. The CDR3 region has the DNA TGTGCCAGCAGCTTGACGGGGGCCCCCATCGAGCAGTACTTC.

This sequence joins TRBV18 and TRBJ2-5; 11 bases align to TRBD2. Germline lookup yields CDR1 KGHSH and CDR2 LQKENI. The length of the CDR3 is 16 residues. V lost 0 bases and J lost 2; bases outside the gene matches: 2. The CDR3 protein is CASSPPGLAEQETQYF. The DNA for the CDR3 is TGTGCCAGCTCACCACCGGGACTAGCGGAACAAGAGACCCAGTACTTC.

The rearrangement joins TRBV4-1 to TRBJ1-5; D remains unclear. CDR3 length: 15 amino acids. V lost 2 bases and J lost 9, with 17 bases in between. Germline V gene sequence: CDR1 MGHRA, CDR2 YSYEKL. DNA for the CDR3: TGCGCCAGCAGCCAAACCCCAACCGAAGGTCCGCCCCAGCATTTT. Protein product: CASSQTPTEGPPQHF.

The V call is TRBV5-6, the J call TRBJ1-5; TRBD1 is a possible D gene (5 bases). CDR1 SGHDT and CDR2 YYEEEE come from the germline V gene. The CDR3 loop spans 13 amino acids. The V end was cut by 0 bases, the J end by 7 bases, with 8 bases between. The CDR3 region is CASSLAGGQPQHF. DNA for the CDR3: TGTGCCAGCAGCTTGGCGGGGGGACAGCCCCAGCATTTT. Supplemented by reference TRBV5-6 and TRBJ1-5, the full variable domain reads DAGVTQSPTHLIKTRGQQVTLRCSPKSGHDTVSWYQQALGQGPQFIFQYYEEEERQRGNFPDRFSGHQFPNYSSELNVNALLLGDSALYLCASSLAGGQPQHFGDGTRLSIL.

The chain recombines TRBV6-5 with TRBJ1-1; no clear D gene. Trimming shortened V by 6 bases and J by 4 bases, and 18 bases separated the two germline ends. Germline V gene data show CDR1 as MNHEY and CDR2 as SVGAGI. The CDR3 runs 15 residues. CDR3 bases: TGTGCCAGCAGCCTCTGGGCGGCTTATGGCACTGAAGCTTTCTTT. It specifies CASSLWAAYGTEAFF.

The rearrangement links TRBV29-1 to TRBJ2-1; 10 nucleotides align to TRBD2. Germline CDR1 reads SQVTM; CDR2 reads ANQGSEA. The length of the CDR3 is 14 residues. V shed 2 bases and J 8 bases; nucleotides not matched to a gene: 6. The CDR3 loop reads CSVESSGSQDEQFF. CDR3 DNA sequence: TGCAGCGTTGAATCTAGCGGGAGTCAGGATGAGCAGTTCTTC.

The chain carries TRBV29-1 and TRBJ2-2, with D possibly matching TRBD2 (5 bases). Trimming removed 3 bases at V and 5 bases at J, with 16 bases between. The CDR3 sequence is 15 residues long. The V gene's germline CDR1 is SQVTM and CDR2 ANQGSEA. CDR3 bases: TGCAGCGTTGAGGTCCCGGGATTGAAAACCGGGGAGCTGTTTTTT. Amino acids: CSVEVPGLKTGELFF.

CDR3 amino acids: CASSPRTVENNYGYTF. As DNA, the CDR3 is TGTGCCAGCAGCCCGAGGACAGTAGAAAATAACTATGGCTACACCTTC. This chain links TRBV7-3 with TRBJ1-2; TRBD1 might be the D (6 bases). The germline CDR1 and CDR2 sequences are SGHTA and FQGTGA. The ends were cut back, 5 bases at V and 1 base at J, with 17 bases in the middle. This CDR3 region has 16 residues.

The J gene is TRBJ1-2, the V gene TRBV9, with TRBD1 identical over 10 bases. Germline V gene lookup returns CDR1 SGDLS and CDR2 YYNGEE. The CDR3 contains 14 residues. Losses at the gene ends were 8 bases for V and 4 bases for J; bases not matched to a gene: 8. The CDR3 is CASSWDRGIYGYTF. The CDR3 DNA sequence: TGTGCCAGTAGCTGGGACAGGGGAATCTATGGCTACACCTTC.

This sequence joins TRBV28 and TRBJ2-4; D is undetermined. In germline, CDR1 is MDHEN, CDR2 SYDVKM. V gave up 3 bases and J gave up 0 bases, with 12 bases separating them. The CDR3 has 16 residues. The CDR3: CASSFWQEIAKNIQYF. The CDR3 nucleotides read TGTGCCAGCAGTTTTTGGCAGGAGATAGCCAAAAACATTCAGTACTTC.

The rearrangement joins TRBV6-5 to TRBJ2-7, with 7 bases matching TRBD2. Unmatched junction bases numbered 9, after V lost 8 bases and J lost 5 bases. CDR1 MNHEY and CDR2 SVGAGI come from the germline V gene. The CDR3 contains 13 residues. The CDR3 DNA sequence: TGTGCCAGCCTTTCTGGGGAGGGGCACGAGCAGTACTTC. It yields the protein CASLSGEGHEQYF.

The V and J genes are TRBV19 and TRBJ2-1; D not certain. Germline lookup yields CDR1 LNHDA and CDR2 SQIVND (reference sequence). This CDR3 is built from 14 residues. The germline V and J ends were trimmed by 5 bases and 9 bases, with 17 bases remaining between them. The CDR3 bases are TGTGCCAGTAGTTCTGACGGACCCGCCGGTGAGCAGTTCTTC. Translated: CASSSDGPAGEQFF.

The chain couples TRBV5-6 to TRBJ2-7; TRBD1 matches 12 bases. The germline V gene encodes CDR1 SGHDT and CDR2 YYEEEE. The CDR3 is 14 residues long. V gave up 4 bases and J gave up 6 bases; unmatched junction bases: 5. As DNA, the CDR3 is TGTGCCAGCAGCCCCGGGACAGGGGGCTTCGAGCAGTACTTC. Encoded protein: CASSPGTGGFEQYF.

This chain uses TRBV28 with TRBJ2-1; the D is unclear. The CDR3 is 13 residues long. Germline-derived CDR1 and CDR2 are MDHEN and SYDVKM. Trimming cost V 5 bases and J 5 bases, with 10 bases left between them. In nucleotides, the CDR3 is TGTGCCAGCAGTCATGGGATCGACAATGAGCAGTTCTTC. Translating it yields CASSHGIDNEQFF.